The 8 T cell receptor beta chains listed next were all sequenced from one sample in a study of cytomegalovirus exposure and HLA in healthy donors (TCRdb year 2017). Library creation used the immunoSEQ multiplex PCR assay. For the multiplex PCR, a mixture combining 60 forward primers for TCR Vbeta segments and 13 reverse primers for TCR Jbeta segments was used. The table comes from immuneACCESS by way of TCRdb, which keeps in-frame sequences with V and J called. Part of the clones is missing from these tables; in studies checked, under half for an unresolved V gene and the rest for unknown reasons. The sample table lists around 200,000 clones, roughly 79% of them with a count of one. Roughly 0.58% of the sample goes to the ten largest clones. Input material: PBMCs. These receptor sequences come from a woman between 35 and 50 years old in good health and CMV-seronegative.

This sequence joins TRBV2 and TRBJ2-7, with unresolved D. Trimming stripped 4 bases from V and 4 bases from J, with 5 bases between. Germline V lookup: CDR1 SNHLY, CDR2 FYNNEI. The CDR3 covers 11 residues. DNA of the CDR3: TGTGCCAGCAGTGGGCTGTACGAGCAGTACTTC. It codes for CASSGLYEQYF. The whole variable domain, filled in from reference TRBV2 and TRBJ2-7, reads EPEVTQTPSHQVTQMGQEVILRCVPISNHLYFYWYRQILGQKVEFLVSFYNNEISEKSEIFDDQFSVERPDGSNFTLKIRSTKLEDSAMYFCASSGLYEQYFGPGTRLTVT.

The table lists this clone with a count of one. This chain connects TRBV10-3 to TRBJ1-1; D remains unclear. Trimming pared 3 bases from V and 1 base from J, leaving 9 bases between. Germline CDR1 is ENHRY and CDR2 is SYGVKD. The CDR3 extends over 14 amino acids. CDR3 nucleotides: TGTGCCATCAGTGACGCTCGGGGGAACACTGAAGCTTTCTTT. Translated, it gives CAISDARGNTEAFF.

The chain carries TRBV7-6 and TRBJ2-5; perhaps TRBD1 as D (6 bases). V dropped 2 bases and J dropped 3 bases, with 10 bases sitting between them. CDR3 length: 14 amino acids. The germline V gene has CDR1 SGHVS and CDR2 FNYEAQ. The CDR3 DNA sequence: TGTGCCAGCAGCTTATCCACAGGGAAAGAGACCCAGTACTTC. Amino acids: CASSLSTGKETQYF.

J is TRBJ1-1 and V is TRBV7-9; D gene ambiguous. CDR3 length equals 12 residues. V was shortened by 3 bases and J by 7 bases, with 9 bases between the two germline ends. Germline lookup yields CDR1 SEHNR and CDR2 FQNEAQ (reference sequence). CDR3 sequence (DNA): TGTGCCAGCAGCTTTATCGGGAGTGAAGCTTTCTTT. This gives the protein CASSFIGSEAFF.

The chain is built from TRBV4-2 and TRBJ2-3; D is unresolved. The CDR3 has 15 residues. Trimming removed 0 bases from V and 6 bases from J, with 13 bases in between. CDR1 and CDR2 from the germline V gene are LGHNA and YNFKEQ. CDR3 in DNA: TGTGCCAGCAGCCAAGAGGCCTCGCTCACGGATACGCAGTATTTT. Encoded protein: CASSQEASLTDTQYF.

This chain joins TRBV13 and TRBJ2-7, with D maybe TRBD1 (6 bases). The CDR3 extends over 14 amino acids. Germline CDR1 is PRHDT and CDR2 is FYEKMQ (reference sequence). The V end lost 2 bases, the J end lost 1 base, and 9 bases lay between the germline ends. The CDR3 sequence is CASSLRGQSYEQYF. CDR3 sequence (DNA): TGTGCCAGCAGCTTAAGAGGACAGTCCTACGAGCAGTACTTC.

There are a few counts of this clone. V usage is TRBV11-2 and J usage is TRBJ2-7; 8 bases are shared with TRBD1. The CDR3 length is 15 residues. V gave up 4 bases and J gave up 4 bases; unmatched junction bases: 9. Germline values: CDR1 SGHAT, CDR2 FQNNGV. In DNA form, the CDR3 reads TGTGCCAGCAGCTCTGTGCAGGGGGCTCGATACGAGCAGTACTTC. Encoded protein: CASSSVQGARYEQYF.

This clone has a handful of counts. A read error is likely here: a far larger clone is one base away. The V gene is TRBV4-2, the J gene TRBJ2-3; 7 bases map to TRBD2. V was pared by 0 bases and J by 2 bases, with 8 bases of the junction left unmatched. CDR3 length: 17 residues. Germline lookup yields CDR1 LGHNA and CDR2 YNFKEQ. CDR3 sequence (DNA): TGTGCCAGCAGCCAAGATGGGGCGGGGGTAGCCACAGATACGCAGTATTTT. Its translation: CASSQDGAGVATDTQYF.